The 22 T cell receptor beta chains below all came from one sample that was sequenced in a study of lymphopenia after photon versus proton radiotherapy. Sequenced by immunoSEQ multiplex PCR; TCRdb stores in-frame clones only, minus some. The table has around 25,000 clones, more than 70% seen once. Sequenced here: peripheral blood, sampled from a patient treated with photon-based radiotherapy. The source is a man aged 30-40 years with gastric cancer.

This clone ranks as medium-sized. The same CDR3 can be traced to other DNA sequences in this sample. The J gene is TRBJ2-3, the V gene TRBV18; 10 nucleotides line up with TRBD2. Germline V gives CDR1 KGHSH, CDR2 LQKENI. The CDR3 is 15 amino acids. Unmatched junction bases numbered 5, after V lost 2 bases and J lost 6 bases. The CDR3 is CASSPASGREDTQYF. In nucleotides, the CDR3 is TGTGCCAGCTCACCAGCTAGCGGGAGAGAGGATACGCAGTATTTT.

The chain couples TRBV27 to TRBJ2-5; D perhaps matches TRBD2 (7 bases). Germline CDR1 is MNHEY and CDR2 is SMNVEV (reference sequence). The CDR3 length is 15 residues. V was cut by 8 bases and J by 2 bases, with 18 bases left in between. CDR3 nucleotides: TGTGCCAGCTCCACCAAGAGGGGGGGGCAAGAGACCCAGTACTTC. Protein sequence: CASSTKRGGQETQYF.

This clone occurred once. This rearrangement joins TRBV4-1 to TRBJ1-4; tentatively, D is TRBD1 (6 bases). Germline CDR1 is MGHRA and CDR2 is YSYEKL. V gave up 4 bases and J gave up 7 bases, with 16 bases separating them. This CDR3 contains 15 residues. CDR3 region: CASSPLSGVGEKLFF. CDR3 in DNA: TGCGCCAGCAGCCCTTTATCAGGGGTAGGTGAAAAACTGTTTTTT.

This clone was observed a single time. The rearrangement joins TRBV5-5 to TRBJ1-5, with D tentatively TRBD1 (6 bases). This CDR3 comprises 15 residues. From germline, CDR1 is SGHKS and CDR2 YYEKEE (reference sequence). The germline V and J ends were trimmed by 0 bases and 7 bases, with 14 bases remaining between them. The CDR3 loop is CASSLGSGGRQPQHF. In DNA form, the CDR3 reads TGTGCCAGCAGCTTGGGGTCGGGGGGCAGGCAGCCCCAGCATTTT.

In its sample, this clone was seen a few times. The chain combines TRBV7-9 with TRBJ1-6; 9 bases are shared with TRBD1. The CDR3 covers 16 residues. The germline gives CDR1 SEHNR, CDR2 FQNEAQ (reference sequence). Germline trimming cut 5 bases from V and 5 bases from J; bases unmatched to any gene: 7. CDR3 sequence (DNA): TGTGCCAGCAGCAAAGGGACAGGGCTGGATAATTCACCCCTCCACTTT. This translates into CASSKGTGLDNSPLHF. The entire variable domain, with the rest obtained from reference TRBV7-9 and TRBJ1-6, is as follows: DTGVSQNPRHKITKRGQNVTFRCDPISEHNRLYWYRQTLGQGPEFLTYFQNEAQLEKSRLLSDRFSAERPKGSFSTLEIQRTEQGDSAMYLCASSKGTGLDNSPLHFGNGTRLTVT.

The chain is built from TRBV4-3 and TRBJ2-1, with TRBD2 as a possible D gene (6 bases). With 0 bases removed from V and 5 bases from J, the gap between germline ends came to 11 bases. The CDR3 runs 15 residues. Germline CDR1 LGHNA, CDR2 YSLEER. CDR3 in amino acids: CASSQEREVHNEQFF. The CDR3 bases are TGCGCCAGCAGCCAAGAAAGGGAGGTCCACAATGAGCAGTTCTTC.

The V and J genes are TRBV25-1 and TRBJ2-7; D is undetermined. The length of the CDR3 is 11 residues. Looked up from germline, CDR1 is MGHDK and CDR2 is SYGVNS. V lost 8 bases to trimming and J lost 5 bases, with 10 bases between them. CDR3 protein: CASVKTNEQYF. The CDR3 nucleotides read TGTGCCAGCGTGAAGACGAACGAGCAGTACTTC.

About this clone: At one end, the junction sequence differs from germline, possibly due to a read error. The rearrangement uses TRBV5-1 and TRBJ1-2; D is perhaps TRBD1 (5 bases). The CDR3 spans 15 residues. Looked up from germline, CDR1 is SGHRS and CDR2 is YFSETQ. The CDR3 DNA is TGCGCCAGCAGTTTGGCGCAGGGTCGCGACTATGGCTACACCTTC. Translated, it gives CASSLAQGRDYGYTF.

The V and J genes are TRBV25-1 and TRBJ1-3; unclear D gene. Germline-derived CDR1 and CDR2 are MGHDK and SYGVNS. V dropped 3 bases and J dropped 2 bases, with 17 bases sitting between them. The CDR3 contains 17 residues. The CDR3 here is CASSDSAGSTAGNTIYF. As DNA, the CDR3 is TGTGCCAGCAGTGATTCGGCCGGGTCGACCGCTGGAAACACCATATATTTT.

V usage is TRBV10-1 and J usage is TRBJ2-7; D is ambiguous. Trimming took off 9 bases at V and 3 bases at J, with 15 bases between the two ends. The germline CDR1 and CDR2 sequences are WNHNN and SYGVQD (reference sequence). CDR3 length: 13 amino acids. DNA for the CDR3: TGCGCCAGTAGTTTGAACGGTCGCTACGAGCAGTACTTC. This codes for CASSLNGRYEQYF.

This chain connects TRBV5-4 to TRBJ1-1; perhaps TRBD1 as D (5 bases). The CDR3 is 13 residues long. Per germline, CDR1 SGHNT and CDR2 YYREEE (reference sequence). Trimming pared 2 bases from V and 2 bases from J, leaving 7 bases between. The chain's CDR3 is CASSLGDNTEAFF. CDR3 bases: TGTGCCAGCAGCTTAGGGGACAACACTGAAGCTTTCTTT.

The chain carries TRBV7-2 and TRBJ2-5, with D unclear. Germline V gives CDR1 SGHTA, CDR2 FQGNSA. Trimming left V 5 bases short and J 3 bases short, with 4 bases between. The CDR3 spans 11 residues. DNA for the CDR3: TGTGCCAGCAGCATAAAAGAGACCCAGTACTTC. Its translation: CASSIKETQYF.

This chain uses TRBV12-5 with TRBJ2-2; D not certain. The CDR3 loop spans 11 amino acids. Germline CDR1 reads LGHNT; CDR2 reads FRNRAP. With 1 base removed from V and 7 bases from J, the gap between germline ends came to 1 base. This CDR3 reads CASGLGGELFF. The CDR3, as DNA: TGTGCTAGTGGTTTGGGCGGGGAGCTGTTTTTT.

The sample holds a few counts of this clone. The gene calls are TRBV29-1 and TRBJ2-5; the match to TRBD2 covers 9 bases. V lost 7 bases to trimming and J lost 1 base; unmatched junction nucleotides: 10. This CDR3 region has 15 residues. Per germline, CDR1 SQVTM and CDR2 ANQGSEA. CDR3 protein: CSAVRASGAQETQYF. DNA of the CDR3: TGCAGCGCAGTAAGGGCTAGCGGGGCCCAAGAGACCCAGTACTTC.

This CDR3 is CASSSQGLYTGELFF. The CDR3, as DNA: TGTGCCAGCAGTTCACAGGGGTTATACACCGGGGAGCTGTTTTTT. The chain is built from TRBV28 and TRBJ2-2, with 7 positions matching TRBD1. The CDR3 totals 15 residues. V lost 4 bases and J lost 3; bases outside the gene matches: 5. Germline V gene sequence: CDR1 MDHEN, CDR2 SYDVKM.

The chain employs TRBV7-9 and TRBJ2-3; no firm D call. Germline V gives CDR1 SEHNR, CDR2 FQNEAQ (reference sequence). The CDR3 spans 15 residues. The V gene lost 0 bases and the J gene lost 4 bases, with 11 bases spanning the gap. DNA of the CDR3: TGTGCCAGCAGCTTAGCGCCTGGGTTTTCAGATACGCAGTATTTT. Translated: CASSLAPGFSDTQYF.

This clone is judged large. The CDR3 sequence: CASSWGNQPQHF. The CDR3 nucleotides read TGTGCCAGTAGTTGGGGCAATCAGCCCCAGCATTTT. V is TRBV19 and J is TRBJ1-5; D unresolved. CDR3 size: 12 residues. V lost 5 bases and J 2 bases, leaving 4 bases between the germline ends. Germline V gene lookup returns CDR1 LNHDA and CDR2 SQIVND (reference sequence).

This rearrangement joins TRBV19 to TRBJ2-3; 8 bases match TRBD1. V shed 5 bases, J shed 0 bases, and the junction held 4 bases outside the gene matches. The CDR3 consists of 15 residues. The germline gives CDR1 LNHDA, CDR2 SQIVND (reference sequence). CDR3 in DNA: TGTGCCAGTAGTTCCGACAGGGGCAGCACAGATACGCAGTATTTT. Encoded protein: CASSSDRGSTDTQYF.

This chain uses TRBV28 with TRBJ1-4, with D unresolved. This CDR3 region has 14 residues. CDR1 MDHEN and CDR2 SYDVKM come from the germline V gene. V gave up 7 bases and J gave up 4 bases, with 13 bases separating them. For the CDR3, the DNA is TGTGCCAGCAACCTACAGAGTTTTAATGAAAAACTGTTTTTT. Amino acids: CASNLQSFNEKLFF.

The chain couples TRBV5-1 to TRBJ2-1; tentatively, D is TRBD1 or TRBD2 (5 bases each). CDR1 is SGHRS, CDR2 YFSETQ, per germline. The CDR3 has 15 residues. Trimming cost V 3 bases and J 4 bases, with 14 bases left between them. CDR3 DNA: TGCGCCAGCAGCTGGGTCCCCGAGGGGTACAATGAGCAGTTCTTC. It is translated as CASSWVPEGYNEQFF. Full variable domain (outside the CDR3, taken from reference TRBV5-1 and TRBJ2-1): KAGVTQTPRYLIKTRGQQVTLSCSPISGHRSVSWYQQTPGQGLQFLFEYFSETQRNKGNFPGRFSGRQFSNSRSEMNVSTLELGDSALYLCASSWVPEGYNEQFFGPGTRLTVL.

The chain links TRBV15 to TRBJ1-2; 10 nucleotides align to TRBD1. The germline gives CDR1 LNHNV, CDR2 YYDKDF (reference sequence). J lost 4 bases, V lost 3 bases, and 8 bases had no gene match. This CDR3 is built from 16 residues. The CDR3 DNA reads TGTGCCACCAGCAGGCAAAAATGGGACAGGGGCTATGGCTACACCTTC. This encodes CATSRQKWDRGYGYTF. The entire variable domain, with the rest obtained from reference TRBV15 and TRBJ1-2, is as follows: DAMVIQNPRYQVTQFGKPVTLSCSQTLNHNVMYWYQQKSSQAPKLLFHYYDKDFNNEADTPDNFQSRRPNTSFCFLDIRSPGLGDTAMYLCATSRQKWDRGYGYTFGSGTRLTVV.

This clone has a single count. The V call is TRBV27, the J call TRBJ2-1, with TRBD2 matching over 8 bases. The CDR3 contains 14 residues. The germline V gene encodes CDR1 MNHEY and CDR2 SMNVEV (reference sequence). V shed 4 bases, J shed 16 bases, and the junction held 15 bases outside the gene matches. The CDR3 spells CASSSSLSGSRRFF. The CDR3 region has the DNA TGTGCCAGCAGTTCCTCCCTAAGCGGGAGTCGACGTTTCTTC.